Below, 28 T cell receptor beta chains from the same sample are listed, as sequenced in a study of blood T cell repertoires in COVID-19. Sequencing was performed with immunoSEQ multiplex PCR; in TCRdb, only in-frame clones are kept and a portion is missing. The sample shows about 95,000 clones, roughly 79% of them seen only once. Specimen: peripheral blood. Every receptor here comes from an older man with COVID-19, enrolled during active disease.

V gene TRBV27 combines with J gene TRBJ1-1, with D possibly being TRBD1 (6 bases). CDR3 length: 14 residues. Germline V gene data show CDR1 as MNHEY and CDR2 as SMNVEV (reference sequence). Trimming shortened V by 6 bases and J by 2 bases, and 13 bases separated the two germline ends. The CDR3 is CASRIGTHNTEAFF. CDR3 in DNA: TGTGCCAGCAGGATCGGGACACATAACACTGAAGCTTTCTTT.

The genes are TRBV28 and TRBJ1-6; perhaps TRBD1 as D (5 bases). Germline-derived CDR1 and CDR2 are MDHEN and SYDVKM. The CDR3 spans 16 residues. Trimming left V 3 bases short and J 4 bases short, with 13 bases between. The CDR3 loop reads CASSFRAGSYNSPLHF. DNA of the CDR3: TGTGCCAGCAGTTTCAGGGCGGGGAGTTATAATTCACCCCTCCACTTT.

The chain combines TRBV7-6 with TRBJ2-6; 11 nucleotides line up with TRBD2. This CDR3 comprises 18 residues. Germline-derived CDR1 and CDR2 are SGHVS and FNYEAQ. The J segment lost 0 bases and the V segment lost 3 bases, leaving 4 bases of the junction unmatched. CDR3 region: CASSFRLAGTSGANVLTF. CDR3 sequence (DNA): TGTGCCAGCAGCTTTAGACTAGCGGGGACCTCTGGGGCCAACGTCCTGACTTTC.

This chain connects TRBV27 to TRBJ1-2; 9 bases align to TRBD1. The CDR3 loop spans 14 amino acids. Germline V gene lookup returns CDR1 MNHEY and CDR2 SMNVEV (reference sequence). Trimming removed 5 bases from V and 7 bases from J; junction bases left unmatched: 8. The CDR3 DNA follows: TGTGCCAGCAGTCTGAACAGGGGGCAGGGTGGCTACACCTTC. Encoded protein: CASSLNRGQGGYTF.

The chain employs TRBV20-1 and TRBJ1-4, with 9 positions matching TRBD1. Germline CDR1 reads DFQATT; CDR2 reads SNEGSKA (reference sequence). This CDR3 has 15 residues. J gave up 6 bases and V 3 bases, and 8 bases lay outside the gene matches. Here the CDR3 reads CSASLDGTGYEKLFF. In nucleotides, the CDR3 is TGCAGTGCTAGTCTTGACGGGACAGGGTATGAAAAACTGTTTTTT.

This chain joins TRBV13 and TRBJ2-3, with TRBD2 identical over 8 bases. This CDR3 region has 16 residues. After removal of 0 bases from V and 6 bases from J, the junction contained 8 bases not matched to a gene. Germline loops: CDR1 PRHDT, CDR2 FYEKMQ (reference sequence). This chain's CDR3 is CASSLGLGGAEDTQYF. CDR3 coding DNA: TGTGCCAGCAGCTTAGGCCTCGGGGGGGCCGAGGATACGCAGTATTTT.

The rearrangement joins TRBV14 to TRBJ2-5; D is uncertain. Per the germline V gene, CDR1 is SGHDN and CDR2 is FVKESK. The CDR3 sequence is 13 residues long. The ends were cut back, 2 bases at V and 0 bases at J, with 4 bases in the middle. CDR3 region: CASSQFNQETQYF. CDR3 sequence (DNA): TGTGCCAGCAGCCAATTCAACCAAGAGACCCAGTACTTC.

V gene TRBV5-4 combines with J gene TRBJ2-6; the match to TRBD1 covers 11 bases. With V trimmed by 4 bases and J by 0 bases, 9 bases remained unmatched. There are 19 residues in the CDR3. Germline values: CDR1 SGHNT, CDR2 YYREEE (reference sequence). The chain's CDR3 is CASSQAGTGGTSGANVLTF. The CDR3 region has the DNA TGTGCCAGCAGCCAGGCCGGGACAGGGGGTACCTCTGGGGCCAACGTCCTGACTTTC.

The CDR3 nucleotides are TGTGCCAGCTCACCATTGACTAGCGGGACCGGGGAGCTGTTTTTT. This gives the protein CASSPLTSGTGELFF. J is TRBJ2-2 and V is TRBV18; TRBD2 agrees at 10 bases. This CDR3 contains 15 residues. Germline CDR1 reads KGHSH; CDR2 reads LQKENI. V shed 2 bases, J shed 5 bases, and the junction held 2 bases outside the gene matches.

The chain recombines TRBV29-1 with TRBJ1-1; D uncertain. Germline CDR1 reads SQVTM; CDR2 reads ANQGSEA. The CDR3 length is 12 residues. The V end lost 3 bases, the J end lost 2 bases, and 7 bases lay between the germline ends. CDR3 in DNA: TGCAGCGTTGAGCCCAGTAACACTGAAGCTTTCTTT. The encoded protein is CSVEPSNTEAFF. Drawing the rest from reference TRBV29-1 and TRBJ1-1, the complete variable domain is SAVISQKPSRDICQRGTSLTIQCQVDSQVTMMFWYRQQPGQSLTLIATANQGSEATYESGFVIDKFPISRPNLTFSTLTVSNMSPEDSSIYLCSVEPSNTEAFFGQGTRLTVV.

The chain employs TRBV27 and TRBJ1-5; a weak D match, TRBD1 (5 bases). The CDR3 is 15 residues long. Between the trimmed V and J ends, which lost 6 bases and 4 bases, there was a span of 16 bases. Germline CDR1 reads MNHEY; CDR2 reads SMNVEV (reference sequence). DNA for the CDR3: TGTGCCAGCAGCCTTTCACCCCAGGGAAATCAGCCCCAGCATTTT. Encoded protein: CASSLSPQGNQPQHF.

The CDR3 DNA follows: TGTGCCAGTCGGGGGGGCCCGGAGACCCAGTACTTC. This encodes CASRGGPETQYF. This chain links TRBV19 with TRBJ2-5, with 8 bases identical to TRBD2. With 8 bases clipped from V and 5 bases from J, the junction kept 4 bases outside the gene matches. Germline assignment: CDR1 LNHDA and CDR2 SQIVND (reference sequence). The CDR3 spans 12 residues.

The chain has TRBV2 and TRBJ1-2; D ambiguous. CDR1 and CDR2 (germline): SNHLY, FYNNEI. The V and J ends lost 4 bases and 8 bases respectively, with 17 bases between them. The CDR3 runs to 14 residues. CDR3 sequence reads: CASSGGLSGVGYTF. The CDR3 bases are TGTGCCAGCAGTGGCGGACTTTCCGGGGTGGGCTACACCTTC.

The chain combines TRBV30 with TRBJ1-2, with D possibly being TRBD1 (6 bases). V dropped 2 bases and J dropped 10 bases, with 11 bases sitting between them. The CDR3 consists of 11 residues. In germline, CDR1 is GTSNPN, CDR2 SVGIG (reference sequence). The chain's CDR3 is CAWSPQGYYTF. As DNA, the CDR3 is TGTGCCTGGAGTCCCCAGGGGTACTACACCTTC.

The chain uses TRBV7-8 and TRBJ2-2, with D possibly matching TRBD2 (6 bases). Trimming pared 6 bases from V and 6 bases from J, leaving 17 bases between. The CDR3 is made up of 15 amino acids. Germline lookup yields CDR1 SGHVS and CDR2 FQNEAQ. CDR3 nucleotide sequence: TGTGCCAGCAGACAAACGTACGGGACTCCCGGGGAGCTGTTTTTT. Translated: CASRQTYGTPGELFF.

The rearrangement uses TRBV29-1 and TRBJ1-1, with 8 bases lining up with TRBD1. From germline, CDR1 is SQVTM and CDR2 ANQGSEA. The CDR3 is 13 amino acids. Unmatched junction bases numbered 11, after V lost 6 bases and J lost 8 bases. CDR3 sequence reads: CSVLPSRTGEAFF. The DNA of the CDR3 is TGCAGCGTCCTACCCTCCCGGACAGGGGAAGCTTTCTTT.

This chain joins TRBV7-3 and TRBJ2-3, with TRBD2 matching 13 bases. The germline V gene has CDR1 SGHTA and CDR2 FQGTGA. The CDR3 loop spans 17 amino acids. V lost 2 bases, J lost 4 bases, and 6 bases stayed unmatched. CDR3 residues: CASSLGLAGEAPDTQYF. CDR3 bases: TGTGCCAGCAGCTTAGGACTAGCGGGAGAGGCCCCAGATACGCAGTATTTT.

The V call is TRBV12-5, the J call TRBJ1-1, with 9 positions matching TRBD1. This CDR3 contains 15 residues. Losses at the gene ends were 1 base for V and 2 bases for J; bases not matched to a gene: 2. The germline CDR1 and CDR2 sequences are LGHNT and FRNRAP. DNA for the CDR3: TGTGCTAGTGGTTTGGGGACAGGGGCAAACACTGAAGCTTTCTTT. Its translation is CASGLGTGANTEAFF. The full variable domain, with the rest looked up from reference TRBV12-5 and TRBJ1-1, is DARVTQTPRHKVTEMGQEVTMRCQPILGHNTVFWYRQTMMQGLELLAYFRNRAPLDDSGMPKDRFSAEMPDATLATLKIQPSEPRDSAVYFCASGLGTGANTEAFFGQGTRLTVV.

The rearrangement links TRBV5-1 to TRBJ1-5, with 9 bases aligning to TRBD1. Germline lookup yields CDR1 SGHRS and CDR2 YFSETQ. With 4 bases clipped from V and 3 bases from J, the junction kept 5 bases outside the gene matches. This CDR3 is built from 15 residues. The CDR3 here is CASSPTGGINQPQHF. CDR3 bases: TGCGCCAGCAGCCCGACAGGGGGGATCAATCAGCCCCAGCATTTT.

This clone appeared a few times. The gene calls are TRBV14 and TRBJ2-3; 7 bases match TRBD2. CDR1 is SGHDN, CDR2 FVKESK, per germline. Trimming cost V 0 bases and J 8 bases; bases outside gene matches: 11. The CDR3 sequence is 16 residues long. The CDR3 is CASSQEVRGPGGTQYF. The CDR3 DNA is TGTGCCAGCAGCCAAGAAGTGAGGGGTCCGGGGGGTACGCAGTATTTT.

Only one count was recorded for this clone. The chain links TRBV21-1 to TRBJ1-6; the tabulated D call, TRBD1, remains unverified against the DNA. TRBV21-1 is designated a pseudogene. This CDR3 has 14 amino acids. CDR3 in DNA: TGTGCCAGGAACAGGGGGCTGCCTAATTCACCCCTCCACTTT. This gives the protein CARNRGLPNSPLHF.

This chain connects TRBV11-3 to TRBJ2-1, with a tentative D call TRBD2 (6 bases). V lost 0 bases and J lost 5, with 8 bases in between. CDR3 length equals 14 residues. From germline, CDR1 is SGHNT and CDR2 YENEEA. Written as DNA, the CDR3 is TGTGCCAGCAGCTTAGATCGGACTAACAATGAGCAGTTCTTC. Protein sequence: CASSLDRTNNEQFF.

The chain couples TRBV28 to TRBJ1-5; D is perhaps TRBD1 (5 bases). V gave up 5 bases and J gave up 7 bases, with 18 bases separating them. The CDR3 is 15 amino acids. Germline V CDR1 and CDR2: MDHEN, SYDVKM. The CDR3 sequence is CASSPPLGGRQPQHF. The CDR3 region has the DNA TGTGCCAGCAGTCCCCCCCTGGGGGGAAGGCAGCCCCAGCATTTT.

J is TRBJ2-2 and V is TRBV15, with 7 bases lining up with TRBD2. Germline V CDR1 and CDR2: LNHNV, YYDKDF (reference sequence). J was trimmed by 1 base and V by 9 bases; bases with no gene match: 2. This CDR3 is 13 amino acids long. In nucleotides, the CDR3 is TGTGCCACTCAGCGGGAGAACACCGGGGAGCTGTTTTTT. Translation gives CATQRENTGELFF.

The chain couples TRBV5-1 to TRBJ2-7, with 8 bases that match TRBD1. This CDR3 is built from 16 residues. Unmatched junction bases numbered 5, after V lost 0 bases and J lost 0 bases. Germline CDR1 and CDR2: SGHRS and YFSETQ. Written as DNA, the CDR3 is TGCGCCAGCAGCTTGGCCCCGGGACAGGTCTCCTACGAGCAGTACTTC. This translates into CASSLAPGQVSYEQYF.

The V gene is TRBV4-3, the J gene TRBJ1-1, with D hard to call. Germline assignment: CDR1 LGHNA and CDR2 YSLEER. This CDR3 comprises 15 residues. The V end lost 5 bases, the J end lost 5 bases, and 18 bases lay between the germline ends. CDR3 sequence (DNA): TGCGCCAGCAGCAATGAACGGGCACGGAGGACTGAAGCTTTCTTT. This translates into CASSNERARRTEAFF.

The rearrangement uses TRBV10-3 and TRBJ2-1; 11 bases agree with TRBD2. The CDR3 runs to 14 residues. The V segment lost 10 bases and the J segment 5 bases; nucleotides outside the gene matches: 7. CDR1 is ENHRY and CDR2 is SYGVKD in the germline V gene. CDR3 loop: CATSIAGGNNEQFF. CDR3 bases: TGTGCCACCTCGATAGCGGGGGGGAACAATGAGCAGTTCTTC.

The rearrangement joins TRBV5-4 to TRBJ2-1; 10 bases map to TRBD2. After removal of 0 bases from V and 4 bases from J, the junction contained 4 bases not matched to a gene. CDR3 length: 16 amino acids. Germline V gives CDR1 SGHNT, CDR2 YYREEE (reference sequence). CDR3 region: CASSLGLAGEYNEQFF. CDR3 DNA: TGTGCCAGCAGCTTGGGACTAGCGGGTGAATACAATGAGCAGTTCTTC.